The source of this TCR beta chain is a study of shared clonotypes between healthy human individuals. TCRdb's copy holds only in-frame clones and misses some; the assay was immunoSEQ multiplex PCR. This sample carries roughly 1 million clones, 75% of them seen once, and the ten largest clones take about 1.5%. Per germline, CDR1 KGHSH and CDR2 LQKENI. CDR3 length: 16 residues. Losses at the gene ends were 3 bases for V and 4 bases for J; bases not matched to a gene: 9. This receptor was obtained from a young man in good health. The source material was memory CD4+ T cells sorted from blood. The subset: CD45RA-negative fraction. V is TRBV18 and J is TRBJ1-2, with 9 bases lining up with TRBD1. The CDR3 loop is CASSPGGQGLFYGYTF. CDR3 DNA sequence: TGTGCCAGCTCACCGGGCGGACAGGGGCTCTTCTATGGCTACACCTTC. Full variable domain (rest looked up from reference TRBV18 and TRBJ1-2): NAGVMQNPRHLVRRRGQEARLRCSPMKGHSHVYWYRQLPEEGLKFMVYLQKENIIDESGMPKERFSAEFPKEGPSILRIQQVVRGDSAAYFCASSPGGQGLFYGYTFGSGTRLTVV.